This T cell receptor beta chain appears in the sequencing data of a study of cytotoxic CD8 clonotypes in ibrutinib-treated CLL. Assay: immunoSEQ multiplex PCR; the TCRdb copy retains only in-frame clones and omits some. The sample lists tens of thousands of clones; roughly 69% were seen once. The ends were cut back, 2 bases at V and 6 bases at J, with 16 bases in the middle. Germline CDR1 reads SGHTA; CDR2 reads FQGTGA. This CDR3 is built from 15 residues. The V and J genes are TRBV7-3 and TRBJ1-1, with D unresolved. The sequence was collected from a human donor with chronic lymphocytic leukemia. Specimen: PBMCs, collected after 24 months of ibrutinib treatment. CDR3 DNA sequence: TGTGCCAGCAGCTTAGTCCGGGCCGAGGTGTCTGAAGCTTTCTTT. Its translation is CASSLVRAEVSEAFF.